This record concerns one TCR beta chain sequence. The target antigen is unknown. This sample is part of a study of Ad26.COV2.S vaccination and SARS-CoV-2 variants. Study overall: Ad26.COV2.S, an intramuscular injection, was given once or twice 56 days apart. General study results and limits: Post-vaccination breadth of spike-specific CD8+ and CD4+ T cell responses was reportedly substantial. Total T cell responses may have been underestimated by the TCR breadth and depth analyses.

Produced via immunoSEQ multiplex PCR; TCRdb's table is partial and in-frame only. Seen here are around 320,000 clones, around 84% observed once, and the top ten hold roughly 2.1%. Regarding treatment: 19 received Ad26.COV2.S at low or high dose, single or two shots; five or six received placebo; per-sample allocation not given. The samples were gathered on day 63 after the first injection of vaccine or placebo. Trimming removed 4 bases at V and 1 base at J, with 13 bases between. From germline, CDR1 is LNHDA and CDR2 SQIVND (reference sequence). The CDR3 is 15 residues long. This chain joins TRBV19 and TRBJ1-1, with D possibly being TRBD1 (5 bases). This TCR derives from a person aged 18-60 years who received the Ad26.COV2.S COVID-19 vaccine or a placebo. The sequencing used peripheral blood, collected in a trial of Ad26.COV2.S vaccine versus placebo. The CDR3 spells CASSTTSTGNTEAFF. As DNA, the CDR3 is TGTGCCAGTAGTACTACCTCAACAGGGAACACTGAAGCTTTCTTT.